This T cell receptor (beta chain) was profiled in a study of cytomegalovirus exposure and HLA in healthy donors. Primers: 60 Vbeta forward and 13 Jbeta reverse. The method was immunoSEQ multiplex PCR; TCRdb's version includes in-frame clones alone and lacks a portion of them. The sample consists of 100,000 to 150,000 clones, around three quarters of them appearing once. CDR1 is SGHVS, CDR2 FQNEAQ, per germline. The CDR3 runs 15 residues. The V gene end was trimmed by 5 bases and the J gene end by 5 bases; junction bases not matched to a gene: 11. This clone was picked up a small number of times. The antigen remains unidentified. Broader study findings: In an earlier analysis, in approximately 630 donors, most V segments appeared productive either ~90% or ~30% of the time.

This sequence joins TRBV7-8 and TRBJ1-1; 7 bases match TRBD1. This TCR derives from a woman aged 45-60 years in good health and CMV-seronegative. Material for sequencing was PBMCs. CDR3 sequence reads: CASSPRGGYQTEAFF. As DNA, the CDR3 is TGTGCCAGCAGCCCAAGAGGGGGCTATCAAACTGAAGCTTTCTTT.